The 13 T cell receptor beta chains below were found in one sample sequenced in a study of cytomegalovirus exposure and HLA in healthy donors. Profiled with immunoSEQ multiplex PCR; TCRdb holds only in-frame clones, not every one. This table holds approximately 200,000 clones, 84% found once. The sample was PBMCs. These receptors all stem from a man aged 18 to 30 in good health and CMV-seropositive.

The V gene is TRBV4-2, the J gene TRBJ2-7; D is possibly TRBD2 (6 bases). The germline V gene encodes CDR1 LGHNA and CDR2 YNFKEQ. CDR3 length: 15 residues. With 1 base removed from V and 3 bases from J, the gap between germline ends came to 13 bases. Here the CDR3 reads CASSQVGSGDYEQYF. As DNA, the CDR3 is TGTGCCAGCAGCCAAGTGGGGTCGGGAGACTACGAGCAGTACTTC.

CDR3 in amino acids: CASESADTQYF. In DNA form, the CDR3 reads TGTGCCAGTGAGTCCGCAGATACGCAGTATTTT. This rearrangement joins TRBV25-1 to TRBJ2-3; D gene unclear. V was shortened by 9 bases and J by 4 bases, with 8 bases between the two germline ends. This CDR3 spans 11 amino acids. Per the germline V gene, CDR1 is MGHDK and CDR2 is SYGVNS.

This clone was counted between two and nine times. This chain connects TRBV27 to TRBJ2-2; D is uncertain. Germline CDR1 is MNHEY and CDR2 is SMNVEV (reference sequence). The CDR3 covers 13 residues. With 1 base removed from V and 6 bases from J, the gap between germline ends came to 6 bases. This CDR3 reads CASSLFPSGELFF. As DNA, the CDR3 is TGTGCCAGCAGTTTATTCCCCTCCGGGGAGCTGTTTTTT.

The chain links TRBV5-1 to TRBJ2-2, with D maybe TRBD2 (6 bases). Per the germline V gene, CDR1 is SGHRS and CDR2 is YFSETQ. Trimming removed 4 bases from V and 5 bases from J, with 12 bases in between. The CDR3 sequence is 14 residues long. CDR3 region: CASSPTGTTGELFF. The CDR3 DNA is TGCGCCAGCAGCCCCACCGGGACTACCGGGGAGCTGTTTTTT. Filled out from reference TRBV5-1 and TRBJ2-2, the complete variable domain reads KAGVTQTPRYLIKTRGQQVTLSCSPISGHRSVSWYQQTPGQGLQFLFEYFSETQRNKGNFPGRFSGRQFSNSRSEMNVSTLELGDSALYLCASSPTGTTGELFFGEGSRLTVL.

The rearrangement links TRBV15 to TRBJ2-5, with D tentatively TRBD2 (5 bases). With 1 base removed from V and 4 bases from J, the gap between germline ends came to 10 bases. The germline V gene encodes CDR1 LNHNV and CDR2 YYDKDF (reference sequence). This CDR3 spans 14 amino acids. The CDR3 DNA reads as TGTGCCACCAGCAGAGGGAGCGGTGGAGAGACCCAGTACTTC. Amino acid sequence: CATSRGSGGETQYF.

This clone has just a few counts. The rearrangement uses TRBV27 and TRBJ2-5, with D unresolved. Germline V gene data show CDR1 as MNHEY and CDR2 as SMNVEV (reference sequence). The CDR3 extends over 10 amino acids. The germline V and J ends were trimmed by 6 bases and 9 bases, with 8 bases remaining between them. CDR3: CASSIYPQYF. As DNA, the CDR3 is TGTGCCAGCAGCATCTATCCCCAGTACTTC.

The J gene is TRBJ2-6, the V gene TRBV4-2; 9 nucleotides match TRBD1. The CDR3 covers 19 residues. Germline V gene sequence: CDR1 LGHNA, CDR2 YNFKEQ. V was pared by 4 bases and J by 0 bases, with 10 bases of the junction left unmatched. This CDR3 reads CASSPVPGQGTSGANVLTF. CDR3 bases: TGTGCCAGCAGCCCGGTCCCGGGACAGGGAACCTCTGGGGCCAACGTCCTGACTTTC.

V gene TRBV9 combines with J gene TRBJ2-3; 9 bases are a match to TRBD1. Germline V gene sequence: CDR1 SGDLS, CDR2 YYNGEE. Germline trimming cut 0 bases from V and 4 bases from J; bases unmatched to any gene: 3. CDR3 length: 15 amino acids. CDR3 amino acids: CASSVGGQGADTQYF. The CDR3 bases are TGTGCCAGCAGCGTAGGGGGACAGGGCGCAGATACGCAGTATTTT.

This clone was seen only a few times. The same CDR3 also results from other DNA sequences found in this sample. This chain uses TRBV5-1 with TRBJ1-5; D is possibly TRBD1 (5 bases). Per the germline V gene, CDR1 is SGHRS and CDR2 is YFSETQ. This CDR3 spans 13 amino acids. V was cut by 2 bases and J by 5 bases, with 8 bases left in between. The CDR3 region is CASSFGGDQPQHF. In DNA form, the CDR3 reads TGCGCCAGCAGCTTTGGGGGGGATCAGCCCCAGCATTTT.

The chain joins TRBV5-1 to TRBJ2-1; 8 bases agree with TRBD1. The CDR3 length is 15 residues. From germline, CDR1 is SGHRS and CDR2 YFSETQ. After removal of 4 bases from V and 2 bases from J, the junction contained 5 bases not matched to a gene. The CDR3 here is CASSPGTGPYNEQFF. CDR3 coding DNA: TGCGCCAGCAGCCCCGGGACAGGCCCCTACAATGAGCAGTTCTTC. Full variable domain (rest looked up from reference TRBV5-1 and TRBJ2-1): KAGVTQTPRYLIKTRGQQVTLSCSPISGHRSVSWYQQTPGQGLQFLFEYFSETQRNKGNFPGRFSGRQFSNSRSEMNVSTLELGDSALYLCASSPGTGPYNEQFFGPGTRLTVL.

The rearrangement joins TRBV4-2 to TRBJ2-5; 8 bases fit TRBD2. The CDR3 sequence is 17 residues long. CDR1 and CDR2 from the germline V gene are LGHNA and YNFKEQ. Trimming cost V 0 bases and J 1 base; bases outside gene matches: 7. This chain's CDR3 is CASSQDQGTSGQETQYF. The CDR3 coding sequence is TGTGCCAGCAGCCAAGATCAGGGAACTAGCGGCCAAGAGACCCAGTACTTC.

The chain links TRBV5-1 to TRBJ1-2; 7 bases agree with TRBD1. This CDR3 has 15 amino acids. J lost 6 bases, V lost 4 bases, and 12 bases had no gene match. The germline gives CDR1 SGHRS, CDR2 YFSETQ. CDR3 sequence (DNA): TGCGCCAGCAGCGAGATTATAGGGGGCCTCGATGGCTACACCTTC. Its protein product is CASSEIIGGLDGYTF.

This chain joins TRBV5-3 and TRBJ2-7, with 8 positions matching TRBD2. Being an ORF, TRBV5-3 has a function that is uncertain. The CDR3 contains 14 residues. Losses at the gene ends were 4 bases for V and 0 bases for J; bases not matched to a gene: 3. The CDR3 is CARSLSGTSYEQYF. The CDR3 DNA sequence: TGTGCCAGAAGCCTTAGCGGGACCTCCTACGAGCAGTACTTC.